The sequence of this T cell receptor (beta chain) was determined in a study of regulatory T cells in long-lasting Graves disease. Study-level background: Newly diagnosed Graves' patients had taken antithyroid drugs under 3 months. Whole-study results and caveats: Persistent Graves' patients showed a TCR diversity that was lower than that of newly diagnosed ones.

This clonotype has more than one count but fewer than ten. Its specificity is unknown. CDR3-region Arm-PCR and iRepertoire HTBI primers produced the TCR beta libraries. TCRdb itself ran the multiplex PCR reads through MiXCR, one entry per CDR3 protein. The table lists over 350,000 distinct CDR3 sequences, over 14% of them singletons. Time point meaning: newly diagnosed GD, antithyroid drugs for less than 3 months. Generation of the TCR library employed RNA extracted from PBMCs. V gave up 4 bases and J gave up 4 bases; unmatched junction bases: 4. Germline lookup yields CDR1 SGHTA and CDR2 FQGTGA. CDR3 length: 14 residues. The same data also contributed to another study, on T cells in Graves' hyperthyroidism and ophthalmopathy. That source notes: Newly diagnosed patients aged 18 to 65 had hyperthyroidism of under 2 months' duration. Blood held most thyroid clonotypes expanded above 0.001 frequency.

Source: peripheral blood mononuclear cells (PBMCs), taken at new diagnosis, from a patient treated with antithyroid drugs. The chain uses TRBV7-3 and TRBJ2-1; 7 positions match TRBD2. The sequence was obtained from a woman in her thirties or forties with Graves disease. This chain's CDR3 is CASSSDGGYNEQFF. The CDR3 DNA follows: TGTGCCAGCAGCTCAGACGGGGGGTACAATGAGCAGTTCTTC.